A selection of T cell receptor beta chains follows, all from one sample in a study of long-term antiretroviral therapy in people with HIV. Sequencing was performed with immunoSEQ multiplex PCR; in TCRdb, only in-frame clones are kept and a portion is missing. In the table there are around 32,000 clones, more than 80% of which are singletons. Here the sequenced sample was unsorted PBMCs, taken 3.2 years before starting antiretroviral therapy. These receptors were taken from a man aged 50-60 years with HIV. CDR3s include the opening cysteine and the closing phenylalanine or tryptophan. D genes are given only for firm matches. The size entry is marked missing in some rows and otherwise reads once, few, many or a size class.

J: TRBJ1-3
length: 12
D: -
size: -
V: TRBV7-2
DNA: TGTGCCAGCACCGGGGGGCTCAACACCATATATTTT
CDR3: CASTGGLNTIYF

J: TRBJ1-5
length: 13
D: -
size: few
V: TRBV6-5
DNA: TGTGCCAGCAGTCGGGACGCCAATCAGCCCCAGCATTTT
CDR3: CASSRDANQPQHF

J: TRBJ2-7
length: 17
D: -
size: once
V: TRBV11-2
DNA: TGTGCCAGCAGTCACCGTAGATCAGGATTGGGGCGCTACGAGCAGTACTTC
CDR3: CASSHRRSGLGRYEQYF

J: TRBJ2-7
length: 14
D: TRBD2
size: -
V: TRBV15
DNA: TGTGCCACCAGCAGACCAGCGGGAGGCTACGAGCAGTACTTC
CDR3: CATSRPAGGYEQYF

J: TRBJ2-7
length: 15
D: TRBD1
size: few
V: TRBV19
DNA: TGTGCCAGTAGTATCGTCTGGCAGGGGGCAAGCGAGCAGTACTTC
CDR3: CASSIVWQGASEQYF

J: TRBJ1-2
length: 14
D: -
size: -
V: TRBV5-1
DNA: TGCGCCAGCAGCCGGACGGAGGGCAGCTATGGCTACACCTTC
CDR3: CASSRTEGSYGYTF

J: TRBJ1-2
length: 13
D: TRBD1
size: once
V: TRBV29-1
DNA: TGCAGCGTAGGGACAGATACCTCCTATGGCTACACCTTC
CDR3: CSVGTDTSYGYTF

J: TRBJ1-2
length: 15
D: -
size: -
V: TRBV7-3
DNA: TGTGCCAGCAGCCCCAACCCGGCAGCTAACTATGGCTACACCTTC
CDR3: CASSPNPAANYGYTF

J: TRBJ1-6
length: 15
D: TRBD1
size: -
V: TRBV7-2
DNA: TGTGCCAGCAGTTACCGACAGGGTGATAATTCACCCCTCCACTTT
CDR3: CASSYRQGDNSPLHF

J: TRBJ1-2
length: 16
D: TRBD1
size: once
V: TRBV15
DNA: TGTGCCACCAGCAGAGACCTAGCCGGGACAGGGAGTGGCTACACCTTC
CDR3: CATSRDLAGTGSGYTF

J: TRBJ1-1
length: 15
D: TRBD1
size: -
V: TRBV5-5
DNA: TGTGCCAGCAGTCTATACAGGGGGGGGGACACTGAAGCTTTCTTT
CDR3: CASSLYRGGDTEAFF

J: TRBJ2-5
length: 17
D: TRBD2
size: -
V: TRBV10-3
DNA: TGTGCCATCAGTGATCCGCAGCGGGCGGGGGGGCTGGAGACCCAGTACTTC
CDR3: CAISDPQRAGGLETQYF

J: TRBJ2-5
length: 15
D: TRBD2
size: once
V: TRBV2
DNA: TGTGCCAGCAGTGGCCTCGGGGGGGCGCGTGAGACCCAGTACTTC
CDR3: CASSGLGGARETQYF

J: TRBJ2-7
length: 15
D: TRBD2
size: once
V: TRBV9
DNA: TGTGCCAGCAGCGTAGCCAGCGGGAGGGGGTACGAGCAGTACTTC
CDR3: CASSVASGRGYEQYF

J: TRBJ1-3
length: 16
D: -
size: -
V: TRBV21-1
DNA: TGTGCCAGCAGCAAAGGGAGTGGGGTGGCTGGAAACACCATATATTTT
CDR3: CASSKGSGVAGNTIYF

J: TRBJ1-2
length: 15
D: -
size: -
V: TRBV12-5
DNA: TGTGCTAGTGGTTTAGGGGTAGCCCCTGCTAGAGGCTACACCTTC
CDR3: CASGLGVAPARGYTF

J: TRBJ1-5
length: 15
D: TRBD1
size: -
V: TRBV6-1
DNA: TGTGCCAGCCTACAACCGGGACAGGGTACTCAGCCCCAGCATTTT
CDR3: CASLQPGQGTQPQHF

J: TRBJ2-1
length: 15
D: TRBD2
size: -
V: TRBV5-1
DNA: TGCGCCAGCAGCGCGACTAGCGGGAGACACAATGAGCAGTTCTTC
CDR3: CASSATSGRHNEQFF

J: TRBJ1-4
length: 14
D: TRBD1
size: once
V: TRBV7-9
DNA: TGTGCCAGCAGCTTAAGGGGGCTTGATGAAAAACTGTTTTTT
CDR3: CASSLRGLDEKLFF

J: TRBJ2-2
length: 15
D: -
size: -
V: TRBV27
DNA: TGTGCCAGCAGTTTATCCGGGTCAACCACCGGGGAGCTGTTTTTT
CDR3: CASSLSGSTTGELFF

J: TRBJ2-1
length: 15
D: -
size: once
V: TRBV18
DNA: TGTGCCAGCTCACCAGGGGGGAGCTCCTACAATGAGCAGTTCTTC
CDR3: CASSPGGSSYNEQFF

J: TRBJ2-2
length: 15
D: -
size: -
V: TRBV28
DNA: TGTGCCAGCAGTTCCCCCGGGACAAACACCGGGGAGCTGTTTTTT
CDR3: CASSSPGTNTGELFF

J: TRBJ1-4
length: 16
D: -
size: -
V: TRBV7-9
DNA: TGTGCCAGCAGCTTAGGTCCCAGGGGACCTAATGAAAAACTGTTTTTT
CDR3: CASSLGPRGPNEKLFF

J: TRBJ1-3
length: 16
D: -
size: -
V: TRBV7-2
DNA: TGTGCCAGCAGCTTATATGGTACAGGCACAGGAAACACCATATATTTT
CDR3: CASSLYGTGTGNTIYF

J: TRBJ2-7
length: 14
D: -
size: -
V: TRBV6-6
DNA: TGTGCCAGCAGTCCTTACAGGGAAACCTACGAGCAGTACTTC
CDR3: CASSPYRETYEQYF

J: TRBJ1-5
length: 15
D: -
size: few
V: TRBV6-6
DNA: TGTGCCAGCAGTCCGAACGCTCCAGGACATCAGCCCCAGCATTTT
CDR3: CASSPNAPGHQPQHF

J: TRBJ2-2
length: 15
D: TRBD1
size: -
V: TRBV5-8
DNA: TGTGCCAGCAGCCAGGGACAGGGGGCTACCGGGGAGCTGTTTTTT
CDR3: CASSQGQGATGELFF

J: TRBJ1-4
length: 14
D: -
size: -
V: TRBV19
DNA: TGTGCCAGTAGTATGCGTAGTATCGGGGAAAAACTGTTTTTT
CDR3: CASSMRSIGEKLFF

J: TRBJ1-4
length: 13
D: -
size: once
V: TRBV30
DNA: TGTGCCTGGAACCGGGTGACTAATGAAAAACTGTTTTTT
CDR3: CAWNRVTNEKLFF

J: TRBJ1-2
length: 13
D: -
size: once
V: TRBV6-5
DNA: TGTGCCAGCAGTTACGGAACTTTGGATGGCTACACCTTC
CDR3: CASSYGTLDGYTF

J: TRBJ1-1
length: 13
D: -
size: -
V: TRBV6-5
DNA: TGTGCCAGCAGTTACGCGGGCCGCAATGAAGCTTTCTTT
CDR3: CASSYAGRNEAFF

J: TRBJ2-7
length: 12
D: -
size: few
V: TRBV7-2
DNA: TGTGCCAGCAGCTTTCCAGGGAACGAGCAGTACTTC
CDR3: CASSFPGNEQYF

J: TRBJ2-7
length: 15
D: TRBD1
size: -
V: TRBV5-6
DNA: TGTGCCAGCAGCTTACCGGGACAGGTGGCCCCCGAGCAGTACTTC
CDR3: CASSLPGQVAPEQYF

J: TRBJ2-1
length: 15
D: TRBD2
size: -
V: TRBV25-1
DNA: TGTGCCAGCAGTGAACGGGGGGGAATACCCAATGAGCAGTTCTTC
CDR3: CASSERGGIPNEQFF

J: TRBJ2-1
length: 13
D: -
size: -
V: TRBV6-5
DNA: TGTGCCAGCAGTTTTACACCACCCAGTGAGCAGTTCTTC
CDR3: CASSFTPPSEQFF

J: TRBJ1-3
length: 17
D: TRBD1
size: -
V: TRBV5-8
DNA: TGTGCCAGCAGCAGCACGGGACAGGGGGCGCGGGGAAACACCATATATTTT
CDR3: CASSSTGQGARGNTIYF

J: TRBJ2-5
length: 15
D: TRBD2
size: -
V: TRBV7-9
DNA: TGTGCCAGCAGCTTAAGCCTAGCGGGGGTGGAGACCCAGTACTTC
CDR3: CASSLSLAGVETQYF

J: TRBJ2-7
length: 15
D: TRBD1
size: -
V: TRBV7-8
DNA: TGTGCCAGCAGCCGCGGGACAGGGCCTACCTACGAGCAGTACTTC
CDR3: CASSRGTGPTYEQYF

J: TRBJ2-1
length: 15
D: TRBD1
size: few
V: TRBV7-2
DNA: TGTGCCAGCAGCTCCCCGGGACAGGGTATTCCTGAGCAGTTCTTC
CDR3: CASSSPGQGIPEQFF

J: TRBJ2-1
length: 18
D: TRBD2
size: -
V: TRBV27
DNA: TGTGCCAGCAGTTCTCCTAATCGGCCCAGCGGGGTCTACAATGAGCAGTTCTTC
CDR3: CASSSPNRPSGVYNEQFF

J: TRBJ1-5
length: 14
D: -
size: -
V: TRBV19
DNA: TGTGCCAGTAGTAACATGCGGGGGAGTCAGCCCCAGCATTTT
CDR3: CASSNMRGSQPQHF

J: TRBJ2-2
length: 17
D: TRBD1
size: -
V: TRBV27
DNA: TGTGCCAGCACTTTGCGCCGGGACAGTCAAAACACCGGGGAGCTGTTTTTT
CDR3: CASTLRRDSQNTGELFF

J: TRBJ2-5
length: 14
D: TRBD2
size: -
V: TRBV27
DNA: TGTGCCAGCAGTGCATGGGCGGGAGGCGAGACCCAGTACTTC
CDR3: CASSAWAGGETQYF

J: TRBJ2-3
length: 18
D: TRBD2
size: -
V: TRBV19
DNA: TGTGCCAGTAGTATTCGAAGCGGGAGGGCCATTGGCACAGATACGCAGTATTTT
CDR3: CASSIRSGRAIGTDTQYF